This entry concerns a single T cell receptor (beta chain). The antigen it recognizes is unknown. One base away there is no much larger clone; base qualities are not given. Libraries were built with 5' RACE. TCRdb records Illumina HiSeq 2500 as the sequencer. A second PCR of about 7 to 12 cycles was run with a J-beta primer mix and a sample-barcoded 5' primer. A template-switch 5' adaptor carrying 12 random nucleotides introduced a unique molecular identifier onto each TCR beta cDNA molecule. Each sample yielded at least 3 million CDR3-containing paired-end reads. First-strand cDNA was synthesized from all RNA with the Mint cDNA synthesis kit, primed by a TRBC-specific oligonucleotide. All cDNA was treated with uracil-DNA glycosylase and then went through a first 18-cycle PCR with the universal primers M1SS and BC2_uni_R. As for the authors' bioinformatics: Normalization of each sample was performed by random selection of 1 million high-quality reads, each carrying a distinct molecular identifier. Instead of being binned into consensus sequences, reads that shared molecular identifiers were thrown out. CDR3 identification, clonotype clustering and error correction used MiTCR with a Q25 quality threshold and the strictest error-elimination algorithm. A nonparametric unseen species model using Euler transformation provided a lower-bound estimate of total TCR beta diversity. The public reads were quality trimmed at Q25 with fastp and then assembled into clones with MiXCR by TCRdb, keeping productive beta chains. Rows matching on CDR3 protein sequence are summarized as one entry with the most common DNA and genes. None of the V and J calls come from the authors' own analysis; TCRdb made them. This sample lists approximately 1,000,000 distinct CDR3 sequences; 40% to 55% were detected once. The biggest ten clones account for under 20% of the sample.

This entry belongs to a study of blood T cells in healthy people across ages (dated by TCRdb to about 2015). Study-wide context: In model experiments, roughly one uniquely barcoded TCR beta cDNA molecule per two T cells was captured by template switching. Age-related changes in TCR beta repertoire diversity were measured in the study by deep sequencing normalized with unique cDNA molecular identifiers. Using the same blood draw, the study looked at two additional independent replicas of 1 million unique cDNA reads for two donors, one aged 18 to 29 and the other aged 80 or older. The donors were split into four age groups: young (average about 15 years), middle-aged (roughly 40), aged (roughly 65) and long-lived (roughly 86). To avoid experimental bias, donors of different ages were distributed randomly across sequencing lanes. Study-level results and caveats: Compared with the aged group, the long-lived group had more naive CD4+ T cells, fewer expanded clones and increased TCR diversity, suggesting age selection. Since profiling was done on bulk unsorted PBMCs, naive and antigen-experienced compartments could not be conclusively compared. As age increased, observed TCR beta diversity per million T cells dropped in a roughly linear way, and a significant reduction was already evident by age around 41. Estimates of total diversity from one million sequenced T cells were regarded as lower bounds and underestimates. The percentage of naive T cells measured by flow cytometry correlated strongly with observed TCR beta diversity. Because the CMV infection status of the donors was unknown, age-related changes in expanded clonotypes may potentially have been confounded.

The roughly 39 donors, aged about 6 to 95 years, were systemically healthy Caucasian individuals from Russia. Each donor gave ten milliliters of peripheral blood, collected into EDTA-treated Vacutainer tubes. Ficoll-Paque density-gradient centrifugation was used to isolate PBMCs, with at least 7 million per sample. Total RNA was extracted from PBMCs with Trizol reagent, with at least 5 micrograms obtained per sample. For every donor, flow cytometry on a PBMC aliquot measured the percentage of naive CD45RAhigh/CD27high T cells. Sequencing was carried out using blood. This TCR derives from a woman aged 60 to 75 in good health.

In nucleotides, the sequence is TGTGCCAGCACCTCTAGGGGGGTAGGCTTGAGGACAGATACGCAGTATTTT. This codes for CASTSRGVGLRTDTQYF. Recombination connected TRBV6-1 to TRBJ2-3, with the D call tentatively TRBD1 or TRBD2, each fitting 6 bases. There are 17 amino acids in the CDR3, from cysteine to phenylalanine inclusive. CDR3 DNA is the only sequence kept; it has 51 bases, read in frame from the first base. CDR1 and CDR2, looked up from the germline V gene, are MNHNS and SASEGT. V is cut by 7 bases and J by 3 bases, and the space between the germline ends is 23 bases.